This T cell receptor (beta chain) derives from a study of T-cell reconstitution after alpha-beta-depleted transplantation in children (dated by TCRdb to about 2016). For the wider study: T-cell immune reconstitution after TCRalphabeta/CD19-depleted allogeneic hematopoietic cell transplantation in children was quantitatively tracked in the study by means of TCR repertoire profiling.

The CDR3 numbers 13 residues from cysteine through phenylalanine. Just CDR3 DNA is preserved here, 39 bases in frame from base 1. The junction carries 14 bases between V and J, which are trimmed by 4 bases and 10 bases respectively. In the germline V gene, CDR1 corresponds to MGHRA and CDR2 to YSYEKL. The library was built by means of PCR. The instrument was an Illumina HiSeq 2500. TCR library preparation used molecular barcoding, with unique molecular identifiers applied to normalize quantification of the TCRbeta repertoire. TCRdb reanalyzed the raw reads on its own, using fastp at Q25 for trimming and MiXCR for clone calling, and kept in-frame beta chains. Each entry merges the rows of one CDR3 protein and shows their most common DNA and genes. The sample records some 350,000 distinct CDR3 sequences, 10% of which are singletons. The top ten constitute under 3% of the sample. Turning to this clonotype: Its recognized antigen is unknown. Nothing much larger sits one base from this clone, and base qualities are not available.

The source is a human donor who donated a stem cell graft to a child with acute lymphoblastic leukemia. The chain is encoded by TRBV4-1 joined to TRBJ2-1; the D gene is perhaps TRBD1 or TRBD2, as each covers 5 bases. Sequenced here: PBMCs from the stem cell graft donor, sampled from the stem cell graft. The CDR3 has the sequence CASSRDELWEQFF. The nucleotide sequence reads TGCGCCAGCAGCCGGGACGAACTCTGGGAGCAGTTCTTC.